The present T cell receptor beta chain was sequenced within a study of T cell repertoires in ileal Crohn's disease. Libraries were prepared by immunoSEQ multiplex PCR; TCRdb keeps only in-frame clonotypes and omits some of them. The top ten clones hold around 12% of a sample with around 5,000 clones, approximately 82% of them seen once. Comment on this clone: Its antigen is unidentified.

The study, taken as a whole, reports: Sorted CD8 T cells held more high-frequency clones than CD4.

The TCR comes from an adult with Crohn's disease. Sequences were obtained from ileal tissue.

The CDR3 loop reads CASSADGAGNTIYF. CDR3 sequence (DNA): TGTGCCAGCAGTGCCGACGGGGCTGGAAACACCATATATTTT. The chain combines TRBV2 with TRBJ1-3, with unresolved D. The CDR3 is 14 residues long. The V end lost 4 bases, the J end lost 2 bases, and 9 bases lay between the germline ends. Looked up from germline, CDR1 is SNHLY and CDR2 is FYNNEI.